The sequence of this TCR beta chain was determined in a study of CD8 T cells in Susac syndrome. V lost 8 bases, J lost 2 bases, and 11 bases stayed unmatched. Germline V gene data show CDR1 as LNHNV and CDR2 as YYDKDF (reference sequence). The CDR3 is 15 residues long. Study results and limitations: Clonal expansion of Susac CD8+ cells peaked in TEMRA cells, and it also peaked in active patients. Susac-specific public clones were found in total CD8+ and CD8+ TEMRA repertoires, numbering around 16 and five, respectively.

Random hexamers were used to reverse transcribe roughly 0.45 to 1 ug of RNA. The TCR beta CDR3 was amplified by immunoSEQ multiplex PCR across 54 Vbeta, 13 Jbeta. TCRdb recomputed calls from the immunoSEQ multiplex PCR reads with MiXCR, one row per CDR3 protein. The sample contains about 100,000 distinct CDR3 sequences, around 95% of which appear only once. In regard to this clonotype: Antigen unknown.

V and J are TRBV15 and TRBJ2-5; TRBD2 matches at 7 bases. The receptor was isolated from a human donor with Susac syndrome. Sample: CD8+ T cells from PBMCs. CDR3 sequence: CATRRRGGKQETQYF. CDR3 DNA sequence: TGTGCCACCCGGAGGCGCGGGGGAAAACAAGAGACCCAGTACTTC.